The source of this T cell receptor (beta chain) is a study of cytomegalovirus exposure and HLA in healthy donors. Germline CDR1 reads MGHRA; CDR2 reads YSYEKL. V lost 4 bases, J lost 0 bases, and 14 bases stayed unmatched. This CDR3 has 19 residues. Overall study results and limits: In vitro confirmation showed three CMV-associated chains to be CMV antigen specific.

For this clone: As yet, its antigen is unknown.

The PCR made use of 60 Vbeta and 13 Jbeta primers. The data were produced by immunoSEQ multiplex PCR, yet TCRdb's version contains in-frame clones alone and is incomplete. This sample has 180,000 or so clones, with around 80% found just once. Sequenced sample: PBMCs. The source is a woman aged 25-40 years in good health and CMV-seronegative. The chain recombines TRBV4-1 with TRBJ1-1, with 10 bases aligning to TRBD1. For the CDR3, the DNA is TGCGCCAGCAGCCTTAAATGGACAGGGGGGGTACCCATGAACACTGAAGCTTTCTTT. This gives the protein CASSLKWTGGVPMNTEAFF.